This T cell receptor (beta chain) was identified during a study of shared clonotypes between healthy human individuals. TCRdb's table, derived via immunoSEQ multiplex PCR, lists solely in-frame clones and lacks some. The table includes roughly 680,000 clones, 72% detected once. The germline V gene has CDR1 SSHAT and CDR2 FNYEAQ (reference sequence). Losses at the gene ends were 5 bases for V and 1 base for J; bases not matched to a gene: 5. This CDR3 is 14 amino acids long. Sequencing was performed on memory CD4+ T cells sorted from blood. Subset specified: CD45RA-negative fraction. V usage is TRBV7-7 and J usage is TRBJ2-7, with TRBD2 matching 7 bases. This sequence was found in a woman aged 30 to 39 in good health. The CDR3 DNA sequence: TGTGCCAGCAGCCAAGGACTAGAGTCCTACGAGCAGTACTTC. Translation gives CASSQGLESYEQYF.